This TCR beta chain was identified in a study of blood T cell repertoires in COVID-19. Overall study: Sources were T cells, B-cell-depleted T cells, or PBMCs; the material itself was cDNA or gDNA.

The J segment lost 2 bases and the V segment lost 5 bases, leaving 5 bases of the junction unmatched. This CDR3 has 15 residues. From germline, CDR1 is MNHEY and CDR2 SVGAGI. Only in-frame clones appear in the TCRdb table, and some are missing; sequencing was by immunoSEQ multiplex PCR. The repertoire holds 250,000 to 300,000 clones, with approximately 90% as singletons. Cohort allocation depended upon clinical history that participants reported. The chain combines TRBV6-5 with TRBJ1-5; 8 bases map to TRBD1. The TCR sequence derives from a young man who had recovered from COVID-19. Material: PBMCs or T cells enriched from blood (not recorded which). The CDR3 bases are TGTGCCAGCAGTCGGACAGGGACTGGCAATCAGCCCCAGCATTTT. The encoded protein is CASSRTGTGNQPQHF.